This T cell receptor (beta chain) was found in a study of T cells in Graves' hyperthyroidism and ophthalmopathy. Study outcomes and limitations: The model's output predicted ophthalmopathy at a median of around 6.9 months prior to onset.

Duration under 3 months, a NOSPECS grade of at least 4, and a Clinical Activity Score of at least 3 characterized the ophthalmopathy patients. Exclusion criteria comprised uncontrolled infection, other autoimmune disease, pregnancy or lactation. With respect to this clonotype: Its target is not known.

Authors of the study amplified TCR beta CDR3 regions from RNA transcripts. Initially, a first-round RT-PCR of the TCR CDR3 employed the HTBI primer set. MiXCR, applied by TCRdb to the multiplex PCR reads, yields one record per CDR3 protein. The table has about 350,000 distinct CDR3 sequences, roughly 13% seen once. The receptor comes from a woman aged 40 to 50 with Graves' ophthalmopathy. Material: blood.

This chain's CDR3 is CSARVSGGSGELFF. DNA of the CDR3: TGCAGTGCTAGAGTATCTGGGGGTTCCGGGGAGCTGTTTTTT. The chain joins TRBV20-1 to TRBJ2-2; possibly TRBD1 or TRBD2 for D (5 bases each). V was cut by 1 base and J by 6 bases, with 12 bases left in between. Per germline, CDR1 DFQATT and CDR2 SNEGSKA (reference sequence). CDR3 length: 14 amino acids.